The rows below give T cell receptor beta chains drawn from one sample of a study of blood T cell repertoires in COVID-19. The protocol was immunoSEQ multiplex PCR, while the TCRdb copy is restricted to in-frame clones and leaves out a portion. This table holds 70,000 to 90,000 clones, over 65% found once. Sample: peripheral blood. The receptor source for this set is a human donor in a cohort sampled during active COVID-19. The CDR3 runs from the conserved cysteine through the conserved F or W. The D gene is left open where the match is weak. The listing skips clone size in some rows; elsewhere it reads once, few, many or a size class.

NA,TRBV28,TRBJ2-2,TRBD2,14,TGTGCCACCTGGACTAGCGTTAACACCGGGGAGCTGTTTTTT,CATWTSVNTGELFF
NA,TRBV6-1,TRBJ1-6,NA,14,TGTGCCAGCAGTGAATGGCGGGATAATTCACCCCTCCACTTT,CASSEWRDNSPLHF
once,TRBV11-3,TRBJ1-1,NA,14,TGTGCCAGCAGCTTAGACACAGCGAACACTGAAGCTTTCTTT,CASSLDTANTEAFF
NA,TRBV3-1/TRBV3-2,TRBJ2-7,TRBD1,13,TGTGCCAGCAGCCAAGGGACAGGGGGCGAGCAGTACTTC,CASSQGTGGEQYF
NA,TRBV7-9,TRBJ2-3,TRBD1,16,TGTGCCAGCAGCCTCGGAGGCAGGGGGCGCCGGTTGGGGCAGTATTTT,CASSLGGRGRRLGQYF
NA,TRBV5-5,TRBJ1-5,NA,14,TGTGCCAGCAGCTTGAGGGAGGACAATCAGCCCCAGCATTTT,CASSLREDNQPQHF
NA,TRBV10-3,TRBJ2-5,NA,16,TGTGCCATCAGTGTTTCCCCGGGGGTGAACCAAGAGACCCAGTACTTC,CAISVSPGVNQETQYF
once,TRBV6-4,TRBJ2-5,NA,17,TGTGCCAGCATCCGGCTGAGTACAGGGACGTCGGAAGAGACCCAGTACTTC,CASIRLSTGTSEETQYF
NA,TRBV19,TRBJ2-1,TRBD2,13,TGTGCCAGTACCGGGACTAGCGTTGGTGAGCAGTTCTTC,CASTGTSVGEQFF
few,TRBV27,TRBJ2-5,NA,14,TGTGCCAGCAGTCCCGGGAACATTCAAGAGACCCAGTACTTC,CASSPGNIQETQYF